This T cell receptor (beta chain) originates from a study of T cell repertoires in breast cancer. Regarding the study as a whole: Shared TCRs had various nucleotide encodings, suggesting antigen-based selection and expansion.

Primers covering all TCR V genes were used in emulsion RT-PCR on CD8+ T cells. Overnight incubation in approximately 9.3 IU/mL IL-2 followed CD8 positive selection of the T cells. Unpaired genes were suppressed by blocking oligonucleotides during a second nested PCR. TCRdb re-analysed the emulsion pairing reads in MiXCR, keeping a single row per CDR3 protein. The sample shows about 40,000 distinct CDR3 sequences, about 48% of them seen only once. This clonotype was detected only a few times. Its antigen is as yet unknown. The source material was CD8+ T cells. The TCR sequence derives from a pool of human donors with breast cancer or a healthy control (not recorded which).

The CDR3 nucleotides read TGTGCCAGCAGCAAGACAGGGAAGGCCTACAATGAGCAGTTCTTC. Translation: CASSKTGKAYNEQFF. The rearrangement links TRBV5-6 to TRBJ2-1; 7 nucleotides align to TRBD1. The CDR3 extends over 15 amino acids. CDR1 is SGHDT, CDR2 YYEEEE, per germline. After removal of 4 bases from V and 2 bases from J, the junction contained 6 bases not matched to a gene.